Each of the 13 T cell receptor beta chains below was sequenced from the same sample in a study of T cells after yellow fever vaccination. TCRdb processed the 5' RACE reads anew with MiXCR; each CDR3 protein has one entry. The sample records some 150,000 distinct CDR3 sequences, 5% to 7.5% being singletons. The sequencing used CD4+ T cells sorted from PBMCs, collected 10 days after the yellow fever booster vaccination. The receptor source for this set is a man younger than 45 who received the YFV17D yellow fever vaccine.

The table lists this clonotype with a few counts. The J gene is TRBJ2-6, the V gene TRBV2; D ambiguous. Deletions cut 9 bases from V and 1 base from J, with 4 bases between. This CDR3 region has 12 residues. From germline, CDR1 is SNHLY and CDR2 FYNNEI. The CDR3: CASRSGANVLTF. For the CDR3, the DNA is TGTGCCAGTCGGTCTGGGGCCAACGTCCTGACTTTC.

This clonotype was observed many times. The chain has TRBV28 and TRBJ2-7; the D gene could be TRBD1 or TRBD2 (5 bases each). Trimming left V 8 bases short and J 0 bases short, with 5 bases between. The CDR3 extends over 11 amino acids. Germline V gene lookup returns CDR1 MDHEN and CDR2 SYDVKM. The CDR3 bases are TGTGCCAGCGGGACCTCCTACGAGCAGTACTTC. Residues: CASGTSYEQYF.

This chain uses TRBV7-2 with TRBJ2-7, with D hard to call. In germline, CDR1 is SGHTA, CDR2 FQGNSA. Deletions cut 8 bases from V and 0 bases from J, with 11 bases between. CDR3 size: 13 residues. Here the CDR3 DNA reads TGTGCCAGCCGTGCAACTAACTCCTACGAGCAGTACTTC. Its translation is CASRATNSYEQYF.

This clonotype was found many times. The chain has TRBV20-1 and TRBJ1-1; D is perhaps TRBD1 (6 bases). The CDR3 sequence is 14 residues long. Germline V gene data show CDR1 as DFQATT and CDR2 as SNEGSKA (reference sequence). Trimming stripped 6 bases from V and 2 bases from J, with 16 bases between. The CDR3 reads CSAAGGRGNTEAFF. Here the CDR3 DNA reads TGCAGTGCAGCTGGGGGCAGGGGAAACACTGAAGCTTTCTTT.

The chain carries TRBV5-1 and TRBJ2-7; TRBD2 is a possible D gene (6 bases). Trimming shortened V by 5 bases and J by 1 base, and 10 bases separated the two germline ends. This CDR3 is built from 13 residues. Per the germline V gene, CDR1 is SGHRS and CDR2 is YFSETQ. CDR3 nucleotide sequence: TGCGCCAGCAGACGGGAGAGTTCCTACGAGCAGTACTTC. The encoded protein is CASRRESSYEQYF.

This clonotype was observed many times. The CDR3 is CSARDRQNSPLHF. CDR3 coding DNA: TGCAGCGCCAGAGACAGACAGAATTCACCCCTCCACTTT. The J gene is TRBJ1-6, the V gene TRBV29-1, with TRBD1 as a possible D gene (5 bases). The CDR3 loop spans 13 amino acids. Germline CDR1 SQVTM, CDR2 ANQGSEA. Deletions cut 7 bases from V and 7 bases from J, with 14 bases between.

This clonotype was counted at least ten times. V usage is TRBV6-5 and J usage is TRBJ2-7; 8 nucleotides agree with TRBD2. The length of the CDR3 is 15 residues. J gave up 6 bases and V 1 base, and 8 bases lay outside the gene matches. Germline V lookup: CDR1 MNHEY, CDR2 SVGAGI. The DNA for the CDR3 is TGTGCCAGCAGTTACTTCGGGGCGGGAGGAGCCGAGCAGTACTTC. It encodes CASSYFGAGGAEQYF.

This clonotype was seen ten or more times. The gene calls are TRBV11-2 and TRBJ2-3; perhaps TRBD2 as D (6 bases). V was cut by 7 bases and J by 11 bases, with 25 bases left in between. The CDR3 has 15 residues. From germline, CDR1 is SGHAT and CDR2 FQNNGV. CDR3 loop: CASNPLWQGGNEQYF. For the CDR3, the DNA is TGTGCCAGCAACCCCCTTTGGCAGGGAGGAAATGAGCAGTATTTT.

Ten or more counts support this clonotype. V and J are TRBV7-2 and TRBJ2-5, with 10 nucleotides matching TRBD2. V lost 2 bases to trimming and J lost 4 bases; unmatched junction nucleotides: 1. CDR1 SGHTA and CDR2 FQGNSA come from the germline V gene. CDR3 size: 14 residues. CDR3 in amino acids: CASSLSGRGETQYF. As DNA, the CDR3 is TGTGCCAGCAGCTTAAGCGGGAGGGGAGAGACCCAGTACTTC.

For the CDR3, the DNA is TGTGCCAGCAGCGTGGATCTCCCAGATACGCAGTATTTT. Protein product: CASSVDLPDTQYF. This rearrangement joins TRBV2 to TRBJ2-3; D call uncertain. CDR3 size: 13 residues. Germline values: CDR1 SNHLY, CDR2 FYNNEI. V was clipped by 6 bases and J by 4 bases, with 11 bases between them.

This clonotype was counted at least ten times. The chain combines TRBV28 with TRBJ2-4; tentatively, D is TRBD1 (6 bases). Trimming stripped 6 bases from V and 4 bases from J, with 13 bases between. CDR1 and CDR2 from the germline V gene are MDHEN and SYDVKM. The CDR3 is made up of 14 amino acids. CDR3 nucleotides: TGTGCCAGCAGACCTCGGGACAAGAAAAACATTCAGTACTTC. It translates to CASRPRDKKNIQYF.

This clonotype was observed many times. V usage is TRBV2 and J usage is TRBJ2-5; TRBD1 might be the D (5 bases). Germline V gene sequence: CDR1 SNHLY, CDR2 FYNNEI. Trimming took off 7 bases at V and 7 bases at J, with 7 bases between the two ends. The CDR3 loop spans 10 amino acids. CDR3: CASKRGTQYF. In DNA, the CDR3 is TGTGCCAGCAAAAGGGGGACCCAGTACTTC. The whole variable domain, remainder taken from reference TRBV2 and TRBJ2-5, is EPEVTQTPSHQVTQMGQEVILRCVPISNHLYFYWYRQILGQKVEFLVSFYNNEISEKSEIFDDQFSVERPDGSNFTLKIRSTKLEDSAMYFCASKRGTQYFGPGTRLLVL.

The genes are TRBV30 and TRBJ1-1; no clear D gene. Deletions cut 0 bases from V and 8 bases from J, with 13 bases between. The CDR3 loop spans 13 amino acids. Per the germline V gene, CDR1 is GTSNPN and CDR2 is SVGIG (reference sequence). The DNA for the CDR3 is TGTGCCTGGAGTGTGGGTCCCCGAGGCGAAGCTTTCTTT. Its translation: CAWSVGPRGEAFF.